The 31 T cell receptor beta chains given below trace back to one sample, sequenced in a study of blood T cell repertoires in COVID-19. Profiling relied on immunoSEQ multiplex PCR, and the TCRdb table lists in-frame clones only, not all of them. The sample yields 200,000 to 250,000 clones, 65% to 85% seen once. Source material: PBMCs or T cells enriched from blood (not recorded which). Every receptor here comes from a woman aged 35 to 49 who had recovered from COVID-19.

V and J are TRBV2 and TRBJ1-1; tentative D call: TRBD1 (6 bases). V was trimmed by 6 bases and J by 4 bases, leaving 15 bases between them. CDR1 is SNHLY and CDR2 is FYNNEI in the germline V gene. The CDR3 loop spans 14 amino acids. The CDR3 coding sequence is TGTGCCAGCAGCGCGGACAGTTACCCCACTGAAGCTTTCTTT. Encoded protein: CASSADSYPTEAFF.

This clone was detected only once. This sequence joins TRBV4-2 and TRBJ2-7, with a tentative D call TRBD1 (7 bases). Germline values: CDR1 LGHNA, CDR2 YNFKEQ. The CDR3 is made up of 15 amino acids. The germline V and J ends were trimmed by 4 bases and 2 bases, with 15 bases remaining between them. This chain's CDR3 is CASSLLRRGAYEQYF. CDR3 coding DNA: TGTGCCAGCAGCCTGCTGCGCAGGGGGGCCTACGAGCAGTACTTC.

The V and J genes are TRBV18 and TRBJ2-1; 7 bases match TRBD2. The trim removed 3 bases at V and 7 bases at J, leaving 3 bases unmatched. Per germline, CDR1 KGHSH and CDR2 LQKENI. This CDR3 has 13 residues. The CDR3 sequence: CASSPAGGNEQFF. As DNA, the CDR3 is TGTGCCAGCTCACCTGCCGGGGGGAATGAGCAGTTCTTC.

The CDR3 loop is CASSPGQKSNEQFF. The CDR3 DNA sequence: TGTGCCAGCTCACCCGGACAGAAGAGTAATGAGCAGTTCTTC. The chain combines TRBV18 with TRBJ2-1; possible D gene TRBD1, 6 bases. CDR1 is KGHSH, CDR2 LQKENI, per germline. Trimming shortened V by 3 bases and J by 7 bases, and 13 bases separated the two germline ends. The CDR3 has 14 amino acids.

The chain couples TRBV11-3 to TRBJ2-1, with TRBD1 identical over 9 bases. The germline V gene has CDR1 SGHNT and CDR2 YENEEA. This CDR3 region has 16 residues. The junction had 5 bases not matched to a gene; V was cut back by 5 bases and J by 0 bases. For the CDR3, the DNA is TGTGCCAGCAGCCAGACAGGGGGGAGCTCCTACAATGAGCAGTTCTTC. Translated, it gives CASSQTGGSSYNEQFF. Based on the CDR3 plus reference TRBV11-3 and TRBJ2-1, the full variable domain is EAGVVQSPRYKIIEKKQPVAFWCNPISGHNTLYWYLQNLGQGPELLIRYENEEAVDDSQLPKDRFSAERLKGVDSTLKIQPAELGDSAVYLCASSQTGGSSYNEQFFGPGTRLTVL.

CDR3 nucleotides: TGTGCCAGCAGTCAGACCAGCCGACTGGTAGTTTACACTGAAGCTTTCTTT. Its protein is CASSQTSRLVVYTEAFF. V usage is TRBV28 and J usage is TRBJ1-1; D not certain. Trimming shortened V by 5 bases and J by 3 bases, and 22 bases separated the two germline ends. This CDR3 contains 17 residues. Germline V lookup: CDR1 MDHEN, CDR2 SYDVKM.

The J gene is TRBJ2-1, the V gene TRBV24-1; 7 bases are shared with TRBD1. CDR3 size: 15 residues. Unmatched junction bases numbered 5, after V lost 1 base and J lost 6 bases. Germline-derived CDR1 and CDR2 are KGHDR and SFDVKD. CDR3 sequence reads: CATSDFGQEGNEQFF. CDR3 DNA sequence: TGTGCCACCAGTGATTTTGGACAGGAAGGCAATGAGCAGTTCTTC.

This rearrangement joins TRBV3-1 (or the pseudogene TRBV3-2) to TRBJ2-1; 11 bases line up with TRBD2. Germline V gene lookup returns CDR1 LGHDT and CDR2 YNNKEL (reference sequence). The CDR3 runs 15 residues. Trimming cost V 4 bases and J 6 bases; bases outside gene matches: 5. The CDR3: CASSPRLAGRNEQFF. CDR3 bases: TGTGCCAGCAGCCCCCGACTAGCGGGGCGCAATGAGCAGTTCTTC.

This chain connects TRBV20-1 to TRBJ2-3; 14 bases are shared with TRBD2. Germline loops: CDR1 DFQATT, CDR2 SNEGSKA (reference sequence). The CDR3 spans 17 residues. V lost 3 bases and J lost 1; bases outside the gene matches: 6. The CDR3 DNA reads as TGCAGTGCTAGTTACGGACTAGCGGGAGGCGGCACAGATACGCAGTATTTT. This translates into CSASYGLAGGGTDTQYF.

A single count supports this clone. This chain joins TRBV7-2 and TRBJ1-3; no reliable D call. The germline V gene encodes CDR1 SGHTA and CDR2 FQGNSA. CDR3 length: 14 residues. V lost 5 bases and J 0 bases, leaving 8 bases between the germline ends. CDR3 amino acids: CASSASGSGNTIYF. The CDR3 DNA sequence: TGTGCCAGCAGCGCTAGCGGCTCTGGAAACACCATATATTTT.

This clone was seen just once. The chain has TRBV7-9 and TRBJ2-1; 10 bases match TRBD2. V shed 5 bases and J 5 bases; nucleotides not matched to a gene: 6. CDR3 length: 15 amino acids. Germline loops: CDR1 SEHNR, CDR2 FQNEAQ (reference sequence). The CDR3: CASSRGLADNNEQFF. CDR3 DNA: TGTGCCAGCAGCCGCGGACTAGCGGATAACAATGAGCAGTTCTTC.

This clone has only a few counts. The chain is built from TRBV28 and TRBJ2-5; the D gene is possibly TRBD1 (6 bases). This CDR3 has 14 amino acids. Germline V gives CDR1 MDHEN, CDR2 SYDVKM. V shed 5 bases and J shed 2 bases, with 12 bases lying between them. Here the CDR3 reads CASSVGTPQETQYF. Here the CDR3 DNA reads TGTGCCAGCAGTGTCGGGACACCTCAAGAGACCCAGTACTTC.

Of note for this clone: The junction departs from germline at one end; a sequencing error may be responsible. Written as DNA, the CDR3 is TGTGCCAGCAGCCACCGACTAGCGGGAGGGCATCTTAACTTC. This codes for CASSHRLAGGHLNF. This rearrangement joins TRBV3-1 (or the pseudogene TRBV3-2) to TRBJ2-5, with 14 bases fitting TRBD2. The CDR3 runs 14 residues. Germline-derived CDR1 and CDR2 are LGHDT and YNNKEL (reference sequence).

The chain has TRBV7-2 and TRBJ1-1; D possibly corresponds to TRBD1 (6 bases). This CDR3 has 13 amino acids. V lost 5 bases to trimming and J lost 7 bases, with 14 bases between them. Looked up from germline, CDR1 is SGHTA and CDR2 is FQGNSA. The CDR3 sequence is CASSAQGNREAFF. CDR3 nucleotide sequence: TGTGCCAGCAGCGCTCAGGGGAATCGTGAAGCTTTCTTT.

This clone has more than one count but fewer than ten. This chain joins TRBV4-1 and TRBJ1-5; D gene uncertain. CDR1 is MGHRA, CDR2 YSYEKL, per germline. V gave up 1 base and J gave up 4 bases, with 20 bases separating them. This CDR3 has 18 residues. The CDR3 sequence: CASSQALLGGRLNQPQHF. In DNA, the CDR3 is TGCGCCAGCAGCCAAGCGTTGTTAGGCGGCCGATTAAATCAGCCCCAGCATTTT.

V gene TRBV5-1 combines with J gene TRBJ1-1; perhaps TRBD1 as D (5 bases). Germline V gene sequence: CDR1 SGHRS, CDR2 YFSETQ. The V end was cut by 0 bases, the J end by 7 bases, with 10 bases between. CDR3 length: 13 amino acids. CDR3 DNA: TGCGCCAGCAGCTTGGCCGGGGGGATTGAAGCTTTCTTT. Its protein is CASSLAGGIEAFF.

CDR3 nucleotide sequence: TGTGCCAGTAGTTTCAATACGAAGAGAGGGACCCAGTACTTC. This translates into CASSFNTKRGTQYF. The chain links TRBV19 to TRBJ2-5; D is uncertain. Germline V CDR1 and CDR2: LNHDA, SQIVND (reference sequence). The CDR3 length is 14 residues. V lost 5 bases to trimming and J lost 7 bases, with 17 bases between them.

This clone was found once. The chain joins TRBV2 to TRBJ2-1; TRBD1 matches 9 bases. Germline trimming cut 8 bases from V and 3 bases from J; bases unmatched to any gene: 5. CDR3 length: 14 amino acids. The germline CDR1 and CDR2 sequences are SNHLY and FYNNEI. CDR3 nucleotide sequence: TGTGCCAGCGGGGGACAGGGTATCTACAATGAGCAGTTCTTC. This gives the protein CASGGQGIYNEQFF. Complete variable domain (other parts from reference TRBV2 and TRBJ2-1): EPEVTQTPSHQVTQMGQEVILRCVPISNHLYFYWYRQILGQKVEFLVSFYNNEISEKSEIFDDQFSVERPDGSNFTLKIRSTKLEDSAMYFCASGGQGIYNEQFFGPGTRLTVL.

The chain is built from TRBV18 and TRBJ1-1; D ambiguous. V gave up 3 bases and J gave up 4 bases, with 15 bases separating them. From germline, CDR1 is KGHSH and CDR2 LQKENI. This CDR3 has 15 residues. DNA of the CDR3: TGTGCCAGCTCACCGAGAGGAACGGATATCACTGAAGCTTTCTTT. This gives the protein CASSPRGTDITEAFF.

The chain has TRBV2 and TRBJ2-2; D is ambiguous. Germline values: CDR1 SNHLY, CDR2 FYNNEI. V lost 7 bases and J lost 8, with 11 bases in between. The CDR3 has 12 residues. The CDR3 nucleotides are TGTGCCAGCACCTATTTTAGAGGGGAGCTGTTTTTT. It translates to CASTYFRGELFF.

The CDR3 protein is CASSLDRGTEAFF. The CDR3 DNA reads as TGTGCCAGCAGTCTGGACAGGGGAACTGAAGCTTTCTTT. V and J are TRBV5-6 and TRBJ1-1; 9 bases line up with TRBD1. Germline trimming cut 5 bases from V and 5 bases from J; bases unmatched to any gene: 4. Per the germline V gene, CDR1 is SGHDT and CDR2 is YYEEEE. The CDR3 spans 13 residues.

V gene TRBV29-1 combines with J gene TRBJ2-1; tentatively, D is TRBD1 (6 bases). The CDR3 totals 15 residues. Trimming removed 1 base at V and 2 bases at J, with 12 bases between. Germline V gene sequence: CDR1 SQVTM, CDR2 ANQGSEA. The CDR3 reads CSVEGGTLPYNEQFF. CDR3 in DNA: TGCAGCGTTGAAGGAGGGACACTACCCTACAATGAGCAGTTCTTC.

CDR3 bases: TGTGCCTGGAGTGCGGTCAATGCTCGCAGGGAGCAGTACTTC. This encodes CAWSAVNARREQYF. This chain connects TRBV30 to TRBJ2-7; D remains ambiguous. This CDR3 is 14 amino acids long. Per the germline V gene, CDR1 is GTSNPN and CDR2 is SVGIG (reference sequence). The V end was cut by 1 base, the J end by 7 bases, with 17 bases between.

V gene TRBV4-1 combines with J gene TRBJ1-1; possibly TRBD1 for D (5 bases). Trimming removed 0 bases from V and 4 bases from J, with 12 bases in between. Germline CDR1 MGHRA, CDR2 YSYEKL. The length of the CDR3 is 15 residues. The CDR3 DNA is TGCGCCAGCAGCCAAGAGGCCAGGGTATTCACTGAAGCTTTCTTT. It specifies CASSQEARVFTEAFF.

The chain carries TRBV27 and TRBJ2-3; 7 bases align to TRBD1. Germline trimming cut 6 bases from V and 5 bases from J; bases unmatched to any gene: 11. CDR3 length: 15 amino acids. Germline loops: CDR1 MNHEY, CDR2 SMNVEV (reference sequence). CDR3 residues: CASRPGQAQLDTQYF. CDR3 DNA sequence: TGTGCCAGCAGACCCGGACAGGCGCAATTAGATACGCAGTATTTT.

This clone has a count of ten or more. This chain uses TRBV6-1 with TRBJ2-5; D is possibly TRBD1 (6 bases). The V gene's germline CDR1 is MNHNS and CDR2 SASEGT. V was pared by 0 bases and J by 4 bases, with 21 bases between. The CDR3 is 18 residues long. CDR3 residues: CASSEARLGAAVRETQYF. The DNA for the CDR3 is TGTGCCAGCAGTGAAGCGAGGCTGGGGGCTGCTGTAAGAGAGACCCAGTACTTC.

The chain has TRBV5-1 and TRBJ1-4, with D possibly being TRBD1 (6 bases). The germline CDR1 and CDR2 sequences are SGHRS and YFSETQ. V was pared by 4 bases and J by 5 bases, with 15 bases between. The CDR3 is made up of 15 amino acids. In nucleotides, the CDR3 is TGCGCCAGCAGCACCGGGACACCCGGAAATGAAAAACTGTTTTTT. Its translation: CASSTGTPGNEKLFF.

J is TRBJ1-2 and V is TRBV7-2; the D is unclear. Trimming removed 2 bases from V and 2 bases from J, with 9 bases in between. Germline loops: CDR1 SGHTA, CDR2 FQGNSA. The CDR3 length is 14 residues. The CDR3 DNA reads TGTGCCAGCAGCTTATCTATACAGAACTATGGCTACACCTTC. The encoded protein is CASSLSIQNYGYTF.

The chain has TRBV2 and TRBJ2-2; the match to TRBD1 covers 7 bases. The CDR3 covers 14 residues. The junction had 8 bases not matched to a gene; V was cut back by 8 bases and J by 5 bases. Germline lookup yields CDR1 SNHLY and CDR2 FYNNEI. The CDR3 sequence is CASQPTGRTGELFF. The CDR3 coding sequence is TGTGCCAGCCAACCGACAGGGCGGACCGGGGAGCTGTTTTTT.

The chain combines TRBV5-6 with TRBJ2-1; possibly TRBD2 for D (6 bases). The CDR3 runs to 15 residues. Trimming cost V 2 bases and J 2 bases, with 11 bases left between them. CDR1 is SGHDT and CDR2 is YYEEEE in the germline V gene. CDR3 in DNA: TGTGCCAGCAGCTTCGATAGCGGTACCTACAATGAGCAGTTCTTC. Translating gives CASSFDSGTYNEQFF.

V gene TRBV7-2 combines with J gene TRBJ2-2; TRBD2 aligns across 7 bases. Germline loops: CDR1 SGHTA, CDR2 FQGNSA. The CDR3 spans 16 residues. V dropped 1 base and J dropped 2; count of bases not matched to a gene: 4. The chain's CDR3 is CASSLEGGSNTGELFF. CDR3 sequence (DNA): TGTGCCAGCAGCTTAGAAGGCGGGAGTAACACCGGGGAGCTGTTTTTT.